Listed here are 13 T cell receptor beta chains from one sample, sequenced in a study of cytomegalovirus exposure and HLA in healthy donors. In the PCR, 60 Vbeta and 13 Jbeta primers were used. Here immunoSEQ multiplex PCR was the method, and the copy in TCRdb shows in-frame clones only, minus some. The table shows about 130,000 clones, with around 87% occurring only once. The sequencing input was PBMCs. These receptors were obtained from a young woman in good health and CMV-seronegative.

The chain links TRBV28 to TRBJ2-3; 9 bases are a match to TRBD2. From germline, CDR1 is MDHEN and CDR2 SYDVKM. There are 17 residues in the CDR3. V lost 3 bases and J lost 1; bases outside the gene matches: 8. CDR3 sequence: CASSFRGVAGGTDTQYF. The DNA of the CDR3 is TGTGCCAGCAGTTTCCGGGGAGTAGCGGGGGGCACAGATACGCAGTATTTT. The variable domain in full, completed from reference TRBV28 and TRBJ2-3, reads DVKVTQSSRYLVKRTGEKVFLECVQDMDHENMFWYRQDPGLGLRLIYFSYDVKMKEKGDIPEGYSVSREKKERFSLILESASTNQTSMYLCASSFRGVAGGTDTQYFGPGTRLTVL.

The chain links TRBV6-5 to TRBJ1-3; D is unclear. The germline gives CDR1 MNHEY, CDR2 SVGAGI. The CDR3 has 15 residues. The V end lost 2 bases, the J end lost 2 bases, and 10 bases lay between the germline ends. CDR3 residues: CASSYGSGAGNTIYF. The CDR3 DNA follows: TGTGCCAGCAGTTACGGCTCCGGGGCTGGAAACACCATATATTTT.

For the CDR3, the DNA is TGTGCCATCAGTGAGTCGGGGGGAGCAGATACGCAGTATTTT. Amino acids: CAISESGGADTQYF. This chain connects TRBV10-3 to TRBJ2-3; TRBD2 is a possible D gene (6 bases). Trimming shortened V by 0 bases and J by 4 bases, and 8 bases separated the two germline ends. Germline values: CDR1 ENHRY, CDR2 SYGVKD. The CDR3 totals 14 residues.

Only one count was recorded for this clone. V is TRBV6-1 and J is TRBJ1-1; the D is unclear. The CDR3 is 14 residues long. Trimming cost V 3 bases and J 7 bases, with 15 bases left between them. CDR1 and CDR2 (germline): MNHNS, SASEGT. The CDR3 DNA is TGTGCCAGCAGTGACTATCTTGGGCCCGGTGAAGCTTTCTTT. Its translation: CASSDYLGPGEAFF.

In its sample, this clone was seen once. V and J are TRBV5-8 and TRBJ1-2; weak D call: TRBD1 (6 bases). V was clipped by 6 bases and J by 3 bases, with 9 bases between them. Looked up from germline, CDR1 is SGHTS and CDR2 is YDEGEE. CDR3 size: 12 residues. The CDR3 sequence is CASIRTDYGYTF. The DNA of the CDR3 is TGTGCCAGCATCCGGACAGACTATGGCTACACCTTC.

The table lists this clone with a few counts. J is TRBJ1-5 and V is TRBV6-5; a weak D match, TRBD1 (5 bases). The CDR3 is made up of 13 amino acids. Trimming left V 6 bases short and J 7 bases short, with 13 bases between. Looked up from germline, CDR1 is MNHEY and CDR2 is SVGAGI. CDR3 DNA: TGTGCCAGCAGCCGTTGGGGGGACCAGCCCCAGCATTTT. Translated, it gives CASSRWGDQPQHF.

The rearrangement links TRBV7-2 to TRBJ2-2, with 8 bases matching TRBD2. The CDR3 is 16 amino acids. Looked up from germline, CDR1 is SGHTA and CDR2 is FQGNSA. V lost 3 bases and J lost 3; bases outside the gene matches: 6. CDR3 nucleotides: TGTGCCAGCAGCTTCCTTAGCGGGACGGACACCGGGGAGCTGTTTTTT. Protein sequence: CASSFLSGTDTGELFF.

V gene TRBV6-1 combines with J gene TRBJ1-5; 7 nucleotides line up with TRBD1. The trim removed 3 bases at V and 5 bases at J, leaving 4 bases unmatched. The CDR3 has 14 amino acids. The germline V gene encodes CDR1 MNHNS and CDR2 SASEGT. The CDR3 DNA reads TGTGCCAGCAGTGATGGCAGGGGGTATCAGCCCCAGCATTTT. Translating gives CASSDGRGYQPQHF.

The chain couples TRBV4-3 to TRBJ2-7; the D gene is possibly TRBD2 (6 bases). Trimming removed 0 bases at V and 1 base at J, with 13 bases between. Per the germline V gene, CDR1 is LGHNA and CDR2 is YSLEER. The CDR3 length is 16 residues. This CDR3 reads CASSQDWGSGSYEQYF. In DNA, the CDR3 is TGCGCCAGCAGCCAAGATTGGGGCAGCGGGTCCTACGAGCAGTACTTC.

The chain uses TRBV15 and TRBJ2-2; 8 nucleotides agree with TRBD1. The V gene end was trimmed by 1 base and the J gene end by 4 bases; junction bases not matched to a gene: 5. Germline V gives CDR1 LNHNV, CDR2 YYDKDF (reference sequence). This CDR3 is built from 16 residues. In DNA form, the CDR3 reads TGTGCCACCAGCAGAGGTCGACAGGGGAGCACCGGGGAGCTGTTTTTT. Protein product: CATSRGRQGSTGELFF. The full variable domain, rest sourced from reference TRBV15 and TRBJ2-2, is DAMVIQNPRYQVTQFGKPVTLSCSQTLNHNVMYWYQQKSSQAPKLLFHYYDKDFNNEADTPDNFQSRRPNTSFCFLDIRSPGLGDTAMYLCATSRGRQGSTGELFFGEGSRLTVL.

This clone turned up a few times. V and J are TRBV7-2 and TRBJ1-6, with 9 bases lining up with TRBD1. This CDR3 is 15 amino acids long. V lost 5 bases and J lost 9; bases outside the gene matches: 8. CDR1 is SGHTA and CDR2 is FQGNSA in the germline V gene. CDR3 nucleotides: TGTGCCAGCAGCCGCGTGACAGGGGGAGGTTCACCCCTCCACTTT. Translated, it gives CASSRVTGGGSPLHF. Together with reference TRBV7-2 and TRBJ1-6, the CDR3 gives the full variable domain: GAGVSQSPSNKVTEKGKDVELRCDPISGHTALYWYRQSLGQGLEFLIYFQGNSAPDKSGLPSDRFSAERTGGSVSTLTIQRTQQEDSAVYLCASSRVTGGGSPLHFGNGTRLTVT.

The chain uses TRBV5-4 and TRBJ1-4; 7 nucleotides agree with TRBD1. V lost 4 bases to trimming and J lost 7 bases; unmatched junction nucleotides: 10. Germline assignment: CDR1 SGHNT and CDR2 YYREEE (reference sequence). This CDR3 spans 15 amino acids. The chain's CDR3 is CASSITGAGGEKLFF. CDR3 coding DNA: TGTGCCAGCAGCATAACAGGGGCCGGGGGTGAAAAACTGTTTTTT.

This chain links TRBV6-5 with TRBJ2-5; D not resolved. V lost 7 bases and J lost 5, with 11 bases in between. The CDR3 contains 12 residues. Looked up from germline, CDR1 is MNHEY and CDR2 is SVGAGI. The CDR3 spells CASMGFGETQYF. Written as DNA, the CDR3 is TGTGCCAGCATGGGCTTCGGTGAGACCCAGTACTTC.